This T cell receptor (beta chain) comes out of a study of cytomegalovirus exposure and HLA in healthy donors (dated by TCRdb to between 2016 and 2019). Background for the entire study: An earlier analysis of more than 550 of the donors reported about 260 Gb of sequence data and approximately 120 million unique TCR beta sequences obtained from about 170 million T cells. The aim of the study was to test whether cataloging public T cell receptors could identify signatures of past pathogen exposure. In a later genetic analysis, genome-wide SNP genotypes for about three fifths of the roughly 670 donors were used, and that subset was treated as a discovery cohort. Rather than drawing on any new phenotypic data, the later analysis identified candidate immune exposures from TCR beta sequences and the way those sequences occurred across donors. An earlier analysis of several hundred of the donors applied high-throughput TCR beta sequencing to assess whether each TCR beta V gene segment acted as functional or pseudogenic. All discovery cohort repertoires had been generated on a single sequencing platform. The study combined high-throughput TCR immunosequencing, statistical association of individual TCRs with disease status, and machine learning to predict cytomegalovirus infection status. Class I and class II HLA loci were covered by the typing at four-digit resolution. In addition to the first cohort of roughly 700 subjects, a separate validation cohort of over 90 different subjects was used. In a later analysis, previously published TCR beta repertoires from some 640 donors were re-analyzed and high-resolution HLA genotyping was added so that TCR occurrence patterns could be studied. The study profiled the T cell repertoires of hundreds of subjects by immunosequencing and related them to cytomegalovirus serostatus. Of the 300 to 500 genotyped donors, 81% were placed in the genetic ancestry cluster associated with self-reported Caucasian donors. Around 330 gigabases of sequencing data and roughly 81 million unique TCR sequences made up an early release that covered several hundred HLA-typed donors. Roughly 5 DR-DQ haplotypes were handled as single units for association and clustering, since linkage in the cohort was strong. Among a few hundred genotyped donors of the cohort, an average of 235,054 unique TCR beta nucleotide sequences were sequenced per donor, roughly 18% of them non-productive. Alongside the repertoire data, information on donor age, sex, ethnicity and CMV serostatus was compiled. The number of donors typed differed by locus, with roughly 620-630 for A, B, C, DRB1 and DQB1, more than 500 for DQA1, 600 to 610 for DPA1, and some 440 for DPB1.

Comment on this clone: It lacks a known antigen. The input lacks base qualities; no much larger clone sits a single base away.

Relative to germline, V is 3 bases shorter and J is 1 base shorter, with 9 bases between their ends. From the germline V gene, CDR1 is MNHEY and CDR2 is SVGAGI. From the cysteine up to the phenylalanine, the CDR3 has a length of 14 residues. Only the CDR3 DNA is retained, 42 bases long and in frame from the first base. Library creation used the immunoSEQ multiplex PCR assay. A mixture of 60 forward primers for TCR Vbeta segments and 13 reverse primers for TCR Jbeta segments was used in the multiplex PCR. The CDR3 region of rearranged TCR beta genes was amplified from genomic DNA with a multiplex PCR assay. The Illumina HiSeq System was used to sequence the amplified TCR beta libraries as 87-base-pair reads. The original methods were these. A later analysis tallied 80 million to 95 million unique TCR beta chains across the approximately 670 repertoires, and roughly 11 million of those chains were shared by two or more donors. To remove PCR and sequencing errors, raw reads were error-corrected and collapsed into unique sequences using a nearest-neighbor algorithm that merged closely related sequences. To assign V, D and J gene segments, CDR3 sequences were aligned to IMGT reference sequences. For a sequence to be retained, at least a six-nucleotide match to both a V gene segment and a J gene segment was required. A rearrangement was called productive if the CDR3 had no stop codons and remained in frame with V and J, and every other rearrangement was called non-productive. Following IMGT convention, CDR3 was defined as the stretch from the second conserved V-encoded cysteine up to the conserved J-encoded phenylalanine. The earlier analysis of 587 of the donors excluded sequences that lacked an unambiguous match to a single V gene segment. An earlier analysis of fewer than 750 of the donors classified V segments as functional when productive rearrangements were above 56.7% and as segregating when the standard deviation between donors was above 5%. A statistical classification framework was built to diagnose cytomegalovirus status from the catalog of TCR beta chain sequences. V and J gene assignment, in a later analysis, came from comparing TCR nucleotide sequences with IMGT/GENE-DB human TR gene sequences. In a later analysis, CDR3 sequences and most-parsimonious VDJ recombination scenarios were assigned using the TCRdist pipeline. A later analysis defined each TCR beta chain by its CDR3 amino acid sequence plus V-gene family, and excluded reads lacking a unique V-gene family. In a later analysis, nearly 600 highly shared, low-generation-probability nucleotide sequences were removed to address suspected cross-contamination and a sequencing artifact. In a later analysis, a clonal expansion index was calculated for each public chain from normalized within-repertoire ranks of inferred template counts. In a later analysis, generation probabilities were computed using a VDJ recombination model fitted to out-of-frame rearrangements, and the results were checked against IGoR. In a later analysis, TCR-TCR, TCR-HLA and TCR-CMV co-occurrence was scored with hypergeometric tests, and a repertoire-size bias correction was applied to TCR pairs. A later analysis estimated false discovery rates by permuting HLA or CMV assignments 20 times. In a later analysis, co-occurring TCRs were grouped using DBSCAN, and TCRdist sequence similarity was added for clustering within HLA-allele-positive subsets. Repertoires with fewer than 30,000 or more than 120,000 public chains were left out of co-occurrence clustering, as were roughly five repertoires with anomalous nucleotide sharing. This is the immuneACCESS table as TCRdb keeps it, with only in-frame sequences that have V and J called. A part of the clones is gone; compared with another copy, unresolved V genes explain less than half, and the rest is unexplained. The DNA gave D and trimming, while V, J and clone size come from that table. Across this sample there are 140,000 or so clones, with approximately 81% seen only once. The ten largest clones capture more than 2% of the sample.

Overall study outcomes, separate from this receptor: In a later analysis, most CMV-associated TCR beta chains were found to appear HLA-restricted, with HLA associations seemingly driven largely by CMV exposure. A group of highly shared sequence variants was considered likely to be a technical artifact of the sequencing pipeline. According to a later genetic analysis, donors in an Asian-associated ancestry cluster had fewer N-insertions in productive TCRs than the approximately 670-donor mean. V-gene and J-gene trimming of TCR beta chains was associated with a missense DCLRE1C variant in a later genetic analysis, and the association was replicated in an independent cohort. Sequencing depth was assumed to be roughly uniform across donors in the presence/absence analyses, though that assumption may not hold. Specific HLA alleles were associated with some 15,000 TCR beta sequences at a false discovery rate of 0.05 in a later analysis. The cohort was sequenced for TCR beta chains only, and without alpha or paired-chain data the features that could be detected were limited. Correlated functional status among segregating V segments might be attributable to linkage disequilibrium, but an unknown experimental factor could not be ruled out. Broadly in line with IMGT annotations, most TCR beta V segments showed up in productive rearrangements about 87% or about 30% of the time in an earlier analysis of around 600 of the donors. In vitro tests confirmed that three of the cytomegalovirus-associated TCR beta chains recognize cytomegalovirus antigens. The 87-base-pair reads could not distinguish some IMGT-functional V segments, including TRBV6-2 and TRBV6-3, so those segments were excluded. In both the original and validation cohorts, the classifier was reported to diagnose cytomegalovirus status with high specificity and sensitivity. A later analysis reported that several top co-occurrence clusters appeared linked to parvovirus B19, influenza, CMV and Epstein-Barr virus. The study listed 150 to 200 TCR beta chains as associated with cytomegalovirus. While some public TCRs were present in many individuals, most TCR sequences turned up only very rarely across donors. For the cohort, immune exposure information was limited to CMV serostatus. Because HLA typing was missing for some donors at each locus, association tests included only the typed subset. In a later analysis, TCR association rates were found to vary across HLA loci, with the most associated TCRs seen for DRB1 alleles and the fewest for HLA-C alleles. According to the authors, the approach could potentially be generalized to other disease states and immunological phenotypes. In a later analysis, HLA-associated TCR beta chains showed more clonal expansion and lower generation probabilities than non-associated chains that were equally common. Some 15 rarely observed V segments, including chromosome 9 orphons, were excluded from the earlier analysis of some 590 of the donors because counts were too low. When HLA alleles, especially DR and DQ, strongly co-occurred, TCR associations were difficult to assign to individual alleles. A further reported finding was that TCR beta sequences accurately predicted the HLA-A and HLA-B alleles for most subjects in the first cohort.

The cohort consisted of hundreds of healthy bone marrow donors. At the time of sampling, all cohort members were nominally healthy, though unrecorded immune exposures were likely present. The donor tested CMV seronegative and was one of the 352 seronegative cohort members. A peripheral blood sample was collected from each donor, and TCR beta sequencing was performed on peripheral blood mononuclear cells. The Qiagen DNeasy Blood Extraction Kit was used to extract genomic DNA from the blood cell samples. The sequence joins TRBV6-5 to TRBJ2-5, with TRBD2 perhaps the D gene, on 6 matching bases. The sequenced sample was PBMCs. The sequence came from a boy aged 2 to 10 in good health and CMV-seronegative. The CDR3 region has the sequence CASSYLTSQETQYF. In nucleotides, the sequence is TGTGCCAGCAGTTATTTGACTAGCCAAGAGACCCAGTACTTC.